The next 14 T cell receptor beta chains were all read from a single sample in a study of T cells in Graves' hyperthyroidism and ophthalmopathy. The source material, RNA transcripts, was used to amplify TCR beta CDR3 regions. The HTBI primer set was used in a first-round RT-PCR of the TCR CDR3. TCRdb reprocessed the multiplex PCR reads with MiXCR, giving one entry per CDR3 protein. This sample has fewer than 900,000 distinct CDR3 sequences, with roughly 15% found just once. The specimen sequenced was blood. The receptors derive from a man between 18 and 35 years old with Graves' hyperthyroidism.

This clonotype was observed a few times. The chain recombines TRBV10-3 with TRBJ2-2; D is undetermined. V was shortened by 3 bases and J by 2 bases, with 10 bases between the two germline ends. The CDR3 is 15 residues long. Germline CDR1 reads ENHRY; CDR2 reads SYGVKD. CDR3 residues: CAISERLVNTGELFF. CDR3 bases: TGTGCCATCAGTGAACGACTTGTAAACACCGGGGAGCTGTTTTTT.

This clonotype was detected only a few times. This sequence joins TRBV12-3 or TRBV12-4 and TRBJ1-3; maybe TRBD1 (5 bases). V shed 4 bases and J shed 0 bases, with 10 bases lying between them. This CDR3 region has 15 residues. CDR3 in amino acids: CASSSRQNSGNTIYF. DNA of the CDR3: TGTGCCAGCAGTTCCCGACAGAACTCTGGAAACACCATATATTTT.

The rearrangement uses TRBV20-1 and TRBJ2-1; TRBD2 might be the D (6 bases). The CDR3 totals 15 residues. The germline CDR1 and CDR2 sequences are DFQATT and SNEGSKA (reference sequence). V was shortened by 6 bases and J by 4 bases, with 19 bases between the two germline ends. In DNA form, the CDR3 reads TGCAGTGCCCGAAGCGGGCGGGACTCTTACAATGAGCAGTTCTTC. Protein sequence: CSARSGRDSYNEQFF.

The V and J genes are TRBV5-1 and TRBJ2-7; no clear D. Germline V gene lookup returns CDR1 SGHRS and CDR2 YFSETQ. The CDR3 is 14 amino acids. The V end lost 4 bases, the J end lost 7 bases, and 18 bases lay between the germline ends. The CDR3 protein is CASSPHSEGREQYF. As DNA, the CDR3 is TGCGCCAGCAGCCCCCACAGCGAAGGCCGGGAGCAGTACTTC.

V gene TRBV20-1 combines with J gene TRBJ2-3, with 12 positions matching TRBD2. Unmatched junction bases numbered 2, after V lost 1 base and J lost 3 bases. Germline-derived CDR1 and CDR2 are DFQATT and SNEGSKA (reference sequence). The CDR3 covers 15 residues. CDR3 protein: CSARGLAGDTDTQYF. The CDR3 coding sequence is TGCAGTGCTAGAGGACTAGCGGGAGATACAGATACGCAGTATTTT.

This clonotype has a handful of counts. The chain employs TRBV27 and TRBJ2-7, with D possibly matching TRBD2 (6 bases). The CDR3 extends over 14 amino acids. V was cut by 3 bases and J by 7 bases, with 16 bases left in between. Looked up from germline, CDR1 is MNHEY and CDR2 is SMNVEV (reference sequence). The DNA of the CDR3 is TGTGCCAGCAGTTTGGCGGGGAGGTCTGGAGAGCAGTACTTC. Protein product: CASSLAGRSGEQYF.

The chain has TRBV5-6 and TRBJ2-6; D call uncertain. Trimming removed 0 bases at V and 13 bases at J, with 11 bases between. Germline lookup yields CDR1 SGHDT and CDR2 YYEEEE. CDR3 length: 13 amino acids. The CDR3 sequence: CASSLVTELVLTF. The CDR3 bases are TGTGCCAGCAGCTTGGTTACAGAGCTGGTCCTGACTTTC. Complete variable domain (other parts from reference TRBV5-6 and TRBJ2-6): DAGVTQSPTHLIKTRGQQVTLRCSPKSGHDTVSWYQQALGQGPQFIFQYYEEEERQRGNFPDRFSGHQFPNYSSELNVNALLLGDSALYLCASSLVTELVLTFGAGSRLTVL.

This chain joins TRBV29-1 and TRBJ2-1; D perhaps matches TRBD2 (5 bases). Trimming cost V 4 bases and J 0 bases, with 16 bases left between them. The germline gives CDR1 SQVTM, CDR2 ANQGSEA. The CDR3 totals 16 residues. The CDR3 DNA is TGCAGCGTTGCATCCCCTAAGCGGACCTCCTACAATGAGCAGTTCTTC. This gives the protein CSVASPKRTSYNEQFF.

This clonotype was seen many times. The rearrangement links TRBV7-9 to TRBJ2-5; TRBD1 might be the D (7 bases). Germline CDR1 is SEHNR and CDR2 is FQNEAQ (reference sequence). Trimming stripped 6 bases from V and 2 bases from J, with 19 bases between. The CDR3 is made up of 16 amino acids. The CDR3 region is CASRSRGGGLQETQYF. The CDR3 DNA sequence: TGTGCCAGCAGATCCCGTGGAGGGGGCCTGCAAGAGACCCAGTACTTC.

This clonotype was counted ten times or more. V and J are TRBV12-5 and TRBJ2-1, with 11 bases that match TRBD2. Germline CDR1 is LGHNT and CDR2 is FRNRAP. Germline trimming cut 0 bases from V and 2 bases from J; bases unmatched to any gene: 12. CDR3 length: 20 residues. The CDR3 DNA reads as TGTGCTAGTGGTTTGGTGTCCGGGACTAGCGGTTCTTCGGCCTACAATGAGCAGTTCTTC. Residues: CASGLVSGTSGSSAYNEQFF.

The genes are TRBV7-2 and TRBJ2-7, with 7 bases matching TRBD1. The junction had 12 bases not matched to a gene; V was cut back by 5 bases and J by 5 bases. The CDR3 consists of 15 residues. Germline values: CDR1 SGHTA, CDR2 FQGNSA. Here the CDR3 reads CASSPPTGFRHEQYF. CDR3 nucleotide sequence: TGTGCCAGCAGCCCGCCGACAGGGTTTCGGCACGAGCAGTACTTC.

This clonotype was seen repeatedly, ten times or more. The chain uses TRBV7-2 and TRBJ2-7; D not resolved. Between the trimmed V and J ends, which lost 1 base and 1 base, there was a span of 14 bases. The CDR3 runs 16 residues. Per germline, CDR1 SGHTA and CDR2 FQGNSA. The CDR3 coding sequence is TGTGCCAGCAGCTTAGGGCTAAGGGTCACATCCTACGAGCAGTACTTC. Its translation is CASSLGLRVTSYEQYF.

This clonotype showed up many times. The chain joins TRBV3-1 to TRBJ2-7; D remains ambiguous. Trimming pared 1 base from V and 6 bases from J, leaving 7 bases between. The CDR3 is 12 residues long. The germline CDR1 and CDR2 sequences are LGHDT and YNNKEL (reference sequence). The CDR3 sequence: CASSQGPSEQYF. CDR3 in DNA: TGTGCCAGCAGCCAAGGTCCGAGCGAGCAGTACTTC.

DNA of the CDR3: TGTGCCAGCAGTTCTCCCAAGACCCAGTACTTC. Protein product: CASSSPKTQYF. The chain recombines TRBV5-6 with TRBJ2-5, with no clear D. The CDR3 totals 11 residues. Germline V gene lookup returns CDR1 SGHDT and CDR2 YYEEEE. V gave up 5 bases and J gave up 6 bases, with 8 bases separating them.